This record covers a single T cell receptor (beta chain). This clone was found once. What antigen it recognizes has not been identified. The record has no base qualities; no much larger clone is one base away. Collaborating institutions collected whole blood in K2EDTA tubes following their own protocols. For TCRbeta analysis, collaborator samples were shipped as frozen whole blood, as isolated PBMCs, or as DNA extracted from either sample type. The immunoSEQ Assay, a bias-controlled multiplex PCR, was used to amplify TCRbeta CDR3 regions from genomic DNA. The authors processed their data as follows. The number of nucleated cells in each sample was estimated from the amplification of reference gene primers within the assay. To quantify the absolute abundance of each unique TCRbeta CDR3 rearrangement, sequence reads were collapsed and filtered. For each sample, productive Simpson clonality was calculated as the square root of Simpson's diversity index across productive rearrangements. Not all clones reach the TCRdb copy of this immuneACCESS table, which keeps in-frame sequences only. Checked studies attribute under half of the gap to unresolved V genes and leave the rest unexplained. V and J calls and clone size are given by that table; D and trimming were obtained from the DNA. Here the sample has around 86,000 clones; about 85% occur a single time. Of the sample, around an eighth falls within the top ten clones.

These data come from a study of blood T cell repertoires in COVID-19 (TCRdb year 2020). Context from the whole study: Collaborator samples came from the United States, Italy and Spain and covered acute and convalescent phases of COVID-19. The material from the prospective study consisted of cDNA or gDNA derived from T cells, B-cell-depleted T cells, or PBMCs. The dataset comprised deeply sampled blood TCRbeta repertoires from subjects exposed to, actively infected with, or recovered from COVID-19. A freely available public database, intended as a resource for researchers studying the immune response to SARS-CoV-2, is where the repertoires were released. The samples were drawn from two sources: the first 160 participants of the ongoing ImmuneRACE study, and 1,200 or so subjects contributed by 6 global collaborators. Sample metadata almost always included a de-identified subject ID, COVID-19 status, age in years and sex. HLA class I and class II types, where available, came from metadata supplied by the sample provider rather than from assay-based typing.

What the study reported, not specific to this receptor: How much clinical and demographic metadata was included differed by source and by participant, and the metadata was provided uncurated.

The CDR3 holds 14 amino acids from the cysteine to the phenylalanine. Only the CDR3 DNA stays, 42 bases, in frame from base 1. CDR1 MDHEN and CDR2 SYDVKM are derived from the germline V gene. The junction shows trimming of 5 bases on V and 1 base on J, and the gene matches do not reach 2 bases of it. Sample: peripheral blood. The TCR originated in a human donor in a cohort sampled during active COVID-19. The V and J segments used are TRBV28 and TRBJ2-7, with 10 bases aligning to TRBD1. At the DNA level, the sequence is TGTGCCAGCAGTGGGACAGGGGATTCCTACGAGCAGTACTTC. This yields the protein CASSGTGDSYEQYF.